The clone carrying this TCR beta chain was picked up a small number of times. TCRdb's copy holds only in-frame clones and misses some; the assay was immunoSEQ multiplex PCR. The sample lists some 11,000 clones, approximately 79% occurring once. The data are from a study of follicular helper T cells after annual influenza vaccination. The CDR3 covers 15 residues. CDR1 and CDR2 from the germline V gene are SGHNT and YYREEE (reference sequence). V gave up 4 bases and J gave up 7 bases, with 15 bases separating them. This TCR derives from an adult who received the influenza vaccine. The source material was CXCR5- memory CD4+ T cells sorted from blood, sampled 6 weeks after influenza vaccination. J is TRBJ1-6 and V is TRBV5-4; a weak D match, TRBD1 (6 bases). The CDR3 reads CASSRDTGINSPLHF. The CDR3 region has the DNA TGTGCCAGCAGCCGGGACACAGGCATCAATTCACCCCTCCACTTT.